The clone carrying this TCR beta chain was recorded many times. These data are taken from a study of type 1 regulatory T cells. In the study overall: T-allo10 is an in vitro-generated, Tr1-enriched CD4 T cell product specific for alloantigen.

In TCRdb, the reads were re-called with MiXCR into one record per CDR3 protein. Here the sample spans roughly 18,000 distinct CDR3 sequences, roughly a tenth being singletons. The sample consisted of CD4+ T cells, either the whole sample or a sorted fraction (not recorded which). The TCR sequence derives from a human donor in good health.

CDR3: CASSVGRVRARNQPQHF. For the CDR3, the DNA is TGTGCCAGCAGCGTAGGAAGGGTCCGGGCGAGGAATCAGCCCCAGCATTTT. V gene TRBV9 combines with J gene TRBJ1-5, with no clear D. V lost 0 bases, J lost 4 bases, and 17 bases lay in between. Germline V gene sequence: CDR1 SGDLS, CDR2 YYNGEE. The CDR3 consists of 17 residues.